These 22 T cell receptor beta chains were all obtained from the same sample, sequenced in a study of identifying expanded T cells in peripheral blood. Clones were sequenced by immunoSEQ multiplex PCR, and TCRdb holds only the in-frame ones, with some missing. In the table there are 85,000 to 95,000 clones, 88% of which are singletons. Sample: blood. All receptors derive from a person aged 18 to 75 in good health.

The V gene is TRBV5-6, the J gene TRBJ2-6; 9 nucleotides agree with TRBD1. The CDR3 runs to 19 residues. After removal of 0 bases from V and 0 bases from J, the junction contained 7 bases not matched to a gene. Germline V gives CDR1 SGHDT, CDR2 YYEEEE. CDR3 in amino acids: CASSLAWDRASSGANVLTF. The CDR3 coding sequence is TGTGCCAGCAGCTTGGCCTGGGACAGGGCCTCCTCTGGGGCCAACGTCCTGACTTTC.

The V gene is TRBV10-3, the J gene TRBJ1-2; 9 bases agree with TRBD1. This CDR3 contains 14 residues. Per the germline V gene, CDR1 is ENHRY and CDR2 is SYGVKD. The junction had 6 bases not matched to a gene; V was cut back by 2 bases and J by 8 bases. CDR3 bases: TGTGCCATCAGTGAGCCCCCCGGACAGGGGGGCTACACCTTC. This codes for CAISEPPGQGGYTF.

This rearrangement joins TRBV28 to TRBJ1-2, with TRBD1 matching 8 bases. This CDR3 is built from 14 residues. CDR1 and CDR2 from the germline V gene are MDHEN and SYDVKM. V shed 3 bases, J shed 7 bases, and the junction held 7 bases outside the gene matches. The CDR3 reads CASSFGQGAGGYTF. The CDR3 DNA reads TGTGCCAGCAGTTTCGGGCAGGGGGCTGGTGGCTACACCTTC.

CDR3 in DNA: TGTGCCAGCAGCGGGACAGGGGGATACGAGCAGTACTTC. This encodes CASSGTGGYEQYF. The V gene is TRBV6-5, the J gene TRBJ2-7; 11 bases align to TRBD1. Germline values: CDR1 MNHEY, CDR2 SVGAGI. The CDR3 consists of 13 residues. Losses at the gene ends were 6 bases for V and 4 bases for J; bases not matched to a gene: 2.

The gene calls are TRBV12-1 and TRBJ1-1. TRBV12-1 is given as a pseudogene. The CDR3 extends over 17 amino acids. This chain's CDR3 is CASSVGGDSLMNTEAFF. The CDR3 nucleotides are TGTGCCAGCAGCGTAGGGGGGGACTCACTCATGAACACTGAAGCTTTCTTT.

This chain connects TRBV5-4 to TRBJ1-5, with 9 bases lining up with TRBD1. Germline lookup yields CDR1 SGHNT and CDR2 YYREEE (reference sequence). V lost 2 bases to trimming and J lost 5 bases; unmatched junction nucleotides: 2. The length of the CDR3 is 14 residues. The CDR3 region has the DNA TGTGCCAGCAGCTTACAGGGGGCCCATCAGCCCCAGCATTTT. It yields the protein CASSLQGAHQPQHF.

J is TRBJ2-7 and V is TRBV4-2, with 7 bases that match TRBD1. Germline CDR1 is LGHNA and CDR2 is YNFKEQ. J lost 4 bases, V lost 4 bases, and 10 bases had no gene match. The CDR3 covers 15 residues. The CDR3 sequence: CASSLEQGTLYEQYF. In nucleotides, the CDR3 is TGTGCCAGCAGCCTAGAACAGGGGACCTTGTACGAGCAGTACTTC.

V is TRBV9 and J is TRBJ1-1; D is ambiguous. The CDR3 is 13 residues long. Germline lookup yields CDR1 SGDLS and CDR2 YYNGEE. Trimming stripped 5 bases from V and 2 bases from J, with 10 bases between. The CDR3 DNA sequence: TGTGCCAGCAGTGACCGGGTAAACACTGAAGCTTTCTTT. Translation gives CASSDRVNTEAFF.

The rearrangement links TRBV27 to TRBJ1-2; perhaps TRBD1 as D (6 bases). Germline V gives CDR1 MNHEY, CDR2 SMNVEV (reference sequence). V was shortened by 3 bases and J by 8 bases, with 19 bases between the two germline ends. This CDR3 spans 15 amino acids. CDR3 coding DNA: TGTGCCAGCAGTTTCCAGGGGAACGTGATGTACGGCTACACCTTC. It is translated as CASSFQGNVMYGYTF.

The J gene is TRBJ2-3, the V gene TRBV29-1; D unresolved. Germline assignment: CDR1 SQVTM and CDR2 ANQGSEA. The CDR3 runs to 10 residues. The germline V and J ends were trimmed by 6 bases and 6 bases, with 7 bases remaining between them. The CDR3 protein is CSVAGDTQYF. CDR3 DNA: TGCAGCGTGGCTGGGGATACGCAGTATTTT.

The chain combines TRBV27 with TRBJ1-4; D call uncertain. The CDR3 runs to 14 residues. With 8 bases removed from V and 8 bases from J, the gap between germline ends came to 18 bases. The germline CDR1 and CDR2 sequences are MNHEY and SMNVEV (reference sequence). The CDR3 sequence: CASGSRGSREKLFF. DNA for the CDR3: TGTGCCAGCGGTTCGCGGGGTTCAAGGGAAAAACTGTTTTTT.

V and J are TRBV7-9 and TRBJ2-1, with D perhaps TRBD2 (5 bases). Germline loops: CDR1 SEHNR, CDR2 FQNEAQ (reference sequence). This CDR3 has 18 amino acids. The ends were cut back, 2 bases at V and 0 bases at J, with 17 bases in the middle. DNA for the CDR3: TGTGCCAGCAGCTTATCCGGTGAGGGCGGTACCTCCTACAATGAGCAGTTCTTC. It specifies CASSLSGEGGTSYNEQFF.

This clone occurred a few times. The V gene is TRBV15, the J gene TRBJ1-3; D remains unclear. The V gene's germline CDR1 is LNHNV and CDR2 YYDKDF (reference sequence). Trimming removed 0 bases from V and 6 bases from J, with 12 bases in between. The CDR3 contains 15 residues. The CDR3 sequence: CATSRDEPRTNTIYF. The CDR3, as DNA: TGTGCCACCAGCAGAGATGAACCCAGGACAAACACCATATATTTT.

About this clone itself: Other DNA sequences in the same sample also yield this CDR3. The V and J genes are TRBV5-1 and TRBJ2-7; the D gene is possibly TRBD1 (6 bases). Germline loops: CDR1 SGHRS, CDR2 YFSETQ. With 3 bases removed from V and 2 bases from J, the gap between germline ends came to 12 bases. CDR3 length: 14 amino acids. For the CDR3, the DNA is TGCGCCAGCAGCTCAATACAGGGAGCCTACGAGCAGTACTTC. Amino acids: CASSSIQGAYEQYF.

This rearrangement joins TRBV4-1 to TRBJ1-6; D remains unclear. CDR1 and CDR2 from the germline V gene are MGHRA and YSYEKL. The CDR3 consists of 16 residues. Trimming removed 3 bases at V and 0 bases at J, with 9 bases between. The CDR3 sequence: CASSQGSSSYNSPLHF. CDR3 nucleotides: TGCGCCAGCAGCCAGGGGAGCAGCTCCTATAATTCACCCCTCCACTTT.

The V call is TRBV19, the J call TRBJ2-1; D not resolved. The CDR3 contains 14 residues. In germline, CDR1 is LNHDA, CDR2 SQIVND (reference sequence). The ends were cut back, 5 bases at V and 4 bases at J, with 12 bases in the middle. The CDR3 spells CASSLSVGYNEQFF. CDR3 nucleotide sequence: TGTGCCAGTAGTTTGTCGGTGGGTTACAATGAGCAGTTCTTC.

The chain links TRBV18 to TRBJ1-2; D perhaps matches TRBD1 (6 bases). Germline V CDR1 and CDR2: KGHSH, LQKENI. The germline V and J ends were trimmed by 1 base and 6 bases, with 6 bases remaining between them. The CDR3 loop spans 12 amino acids. The CDR3 here is CASSPRQDGYTF. The CDR3 DNA reads as TGTGCCAGCTCACCACGACAGGATGGCTACACCTTC.

The gene calls are TRBV28 and TRBJ2-2, with TRBD2 matching over 7 bases. The CDR3 is 16 amino acids. Germline CDR1 MDHEN, CDR2 SYDVKM. V was clipped by 3 bases and J by 2 bases; unmatched bases: 6. In DNA form, the CDR3 reads TGTGCCAGCAGTTTCTTAAAAGCGGGAAACACCGGGGAGCTGTTTTTT. Translated: CASSFLKAGNTGELFF.

This chain links TRBV28 with TRBJ1-2; D gene uncertain. Germline CDR1 reads MDHEN; CDR2 reads SYDVKM. The V and J ends lost 7 bases and 0 bases respectively, with 9 bases between them. The CDR3 runs 13 residues. The CDR3 DNA is TGTGCCAGCATCCACAGCTCTAACTATGGCTACACCTTC. Translating it yields CASIHSSNYGYTF.

This clone has just one count. The chain combines TRBV6-1 with TRBJ2-1; 11 bases line up with TRBD2. Trimming took 6 bases from V and 3 from J; bases not matched to a gene: 4. Germline V gives CDR1 MNHNS, CDR2 SASEGT. This CDR3 is built from 15 residues. CDR3 nucleotide sequence: TGTGCCAGCAGGCTAGCGGGAGGCCTCTACAATGAGCAGTTCTTC. Its translation: CASRLAGGLYNEQFF.

The V and J genes are TRBV7-2 and TRBJ2-3, with D uncertain. This CDR3 is built from 11 residues. Germline CDR1 is SGHTA and CDR2 is FQGNSA. V was trimmed by 4 bases and J by 8 bases, leaving 7 bases between them. Written as DNA, the CDR3 is TGTGCCAGCAGCTCCCCGGCTACGCAGTATTTT. Protein: CASSSPATQYF.

This chain connects TRBV25-1 to TRBJ1-2; a weak D match, TRBD1 (5 bases). Germline lookup yields CDR1 MGHDK and CDR2 SYGVNS. The CDR3 covers 16 residues. V was pared by 4 bases and J by 2 bases, with 17 bases between. CDR3 DNA sequence: TGTGCCAGCAGTGGGGATTTGGGGACTGGGAACTATGGCTACACCTTC. Its protein is CASSGDLGTGNYGYTF.